The sequence of this TCR beta chain was determined in a study of T cells in Graves' hyperthyroidism and ophthalmopathy. Per the germline V gene, CDR1 is SGHTA and CDR2 is FQGNSA. This CDR3 region has 14 residues. Trimming removed 5 bases at V and 9 bases at J, with 19 bases between. The source material, RNA transcripts, was used to amplify TCR beta CDR3 regions. The study used the HTBI primer set for a first-round RT-PCR of the TCR CDR3. TCRdb analysed the multiplex PCR reads with MiXCR anew, one entry per CDR3 protein. The sample lists roughly 500,000 distinct CDR3 sequences, around 50% occurring once.

Sequencing used peripheral blood or thyroid tissue (not recorded which). The chain has TRBV7-2 and TRBJ2-5; the D gene is possibly TRBD1 (5 bases). The TCR comes from an adult woman with Graves' disease, either hyperthyroidism or ophthalmopathy (not recorded which). The CDR3 spells CASSPGSRNQPQYF. The CDR3 coding sequence is TGTGCCAGCAGCCCAGGGTCGCGCAATCAGCCCCAGTACTTC.